The following is a TCR beta chain sequence with its context. This record comes from a study of blood T cell repertoires in COVID-19. Measured with immunoSEQ multiplex PCR; TCRdb has only the in-frame clones, and not every one. The sample carries about 210,000 clones, 85% recorded once. Sequencing was done on a sample of PBMCs or T cells enriched from blood (not recorded which). The source is a middle-aged man who had recovered from COVID-19.

The CDR3 protein is CASSPPGSGNTIYF. The CDR3 DNA sequence: TGTGCCAGCAGTCCTCCGGGGTCTGGAAACACCATATATTTT. The rearrangement links TRBV9 to TRBJ1-3; no clear D gene. Per germline, CDR1 SGDLS and CDR2 YYNGEE. The length of the CDR3 is 14 residues. V was shortened by 5 bases and J by 1 base, with 10 bases between the two germline ends.